Listed here are 10 T cell receptor beta chains from one sample, sequenced in a study of blood T cell repertoires in COVID-19. Using immunoSEQ multiplex PCR, the repertoire was profiled, and TCRdb retains in-frame clones only, with some absent. The table lists approximately 200,000 clones, approximately 90% of them singletons. The specimen was PBMCs or T cells enriched from blood (not recorded which). The receptors here all came from a man aged 30-40 years who had recovered from COVID-19.

The chain carries TRBV5-4 and TRBJ1-2; a weak D match, TRBD1 (5 bases). Germline values: CDR1 SGHNT, CDR2 YYREEE (reference sequence). V was clipped by 4 bases and J by 9 bases, with 22 bases between them. The CDR3 sequence is 15 residues long. CDR3 loop: CASSREQVSLRSYTF. CDR3 nucleotides: TGTGCCAGCAGCCGTGAACAGGTGTCGCTTCGCAGCTACACCTTC. The whole variable domain, remainder taken from reference TRBV5-4 and TRBJ1-2, is ETGVTQSPTHLIKTRGQQVTLRCSSQSGHNTVSWYQQALGQGPQFIFQYYREEENGRGNFPPRFSGLQFPNYSSELNVNALELDDSALYLCASSREQVSLRSYTFGSGTRLTVV.

V is TRBV28 and J is TRBJ2-1; tentatively, D is TRBD2 (6 bases). The V and J ends lost 2 bases and 15 bases respectively, with 17 bases between them. The CDR3 has 13 residues. CDR1 is MDHEN and CDR2 is SYDVKM in the germline V gene. The CDR3 nucleotides read TGTGCCAGCAGTTTAGCTGGGACTCGGGGCTTGTTCTTC. This sequence encodes CASSLAGTRGLFF.

The chain carries TRBV28 and TRBJ1-3, with unresolved D. V lost 5 bases and J lost 3, with 14 bases in between. Germline V gives CDR1 MDHEN, CDR2 SYDVKM. The CDR3 totals 15 residues. As DNA, the CDR3 is TGTGCCAGCAGTATACCCAGTAGCCTTGGAAACACCATATATTTT. It yields the protein CASSIPSSLGNTIYF.

The chain carries TRBV7-6 and TRBJ1-6; 9 positions agree with TRBD1. Unmatched junction bases numbered 3, after V lost 5 bases and J lost 7 bases. In germline, CDR1 is SGHVS, CDR2 FNYEAQ. This CDR3 spans 14 amino acids. The CDR3 bases are TGTGCCAGCAGCACGGGACAGGGCAATTCACCCCTCCACTTT. Its protein is CASSTGQGNSPLHF.

The chain employs TRBV11-2 and TRBJ2-7; TRBD1 is a possible D gene (6 bases). Germline V CDR1 and CDR2: SGHAT, FQNNGV. Trimming removed 8 bases from V and 4 bases from J, with 15 bases in between. This CDR3 has 13 residues. The CDR3 DNA reads TGTGCCAGCGGGGGCCGGGGCCTATACGAGCAGTACTTC. Translation gives CASGGRGLYEQYF.

The rearrangement uses TRBV12-3 or TRBV12-4 and TRBJ2-5; D call uncertain. V was cut by 3 bases and J by 5 bases, with 7 bases left in between. The CDR3 runs 12 residues. DNA of the CDR3: TGTGCCAGCAGTTTTAGATTCGAGACCCAGTACTTC. The encoded protein is CASSFRFETQYF.

The V call is TRBV12-3 or TRBV12-4, the J call TRBJ1-1; no reliable D call. V was shortened by 4 bases and J by 10 bases, with 16 bases between the two germline ends. This CDR3 has 13 residues. The CDR3 coding sequence is TGTGCCAGCAGTTCGCCGACCCTCGAGCGAGCTTTCTTT. Its protein product is CASSSPTLERAFF.

This sequence joins TRBV28 and TRBJ1-6, with 7 positions matching TRBD1. The V and J ends lost 5 bases and 9 bases, in that order; junction bases with no gene match: 13. The CDR3 contains 16 residues. Germline CDR1 reads MDHEN; CDR2 reads SYDVKM. CDR3 sequence: CASSPPSTGSISPLHF. The CDR3 DNA follows: TGTGCCAGCAGTCCCCCGTCGACAGGGTCTATTTCACCCCTCCACTTT.

This clone occurred once. This rearrangement joins TRBV28 to TRBJ1-5; D may be TRBD1 (5 bases). The CDR3 runs to 16 residues. Trimming took off 5 bases at V and 1 base at J, with 15 bases between the two ends. Germline V gene sequence: CDR1 MDHEN, CDR2 SYDVKM. CDR3 region: CASSVPQGLSNQPQHF. CDR3 in DNA: TGTGCCAGCAGTGTCCCCCAGGGATTAAGCAATCAGCCCCAGCATTTT.

This chain joins TRBV7-2 and TRBJ2-1; TRBD1 matches 7 bases. The trim removed 5 bases at V and 1 base at J, leaving 14 bases unmatched. The CDR3 spans 18 residues. Germline V gene lookup returns CDR1 SGHTA and CDR2 FQGNSA. The CDR3: CASSLVEAGGISYNEQFF. CDR3 in DNA: TGTGCCAGCAGCCTTGTTGAGGCAGGGGGTATTTCCTACAATGAGCAGTTCTTC. Looking up the rest from reference TRBV7-2 and TRBJ2-1 gives the full variable domain: GAGVSQSPSNKVTEKGKDVELRCDPISGHTALYWYRQSLGQGLEFLIYFQGNSAPDKSGLPSDRFSAERTGGSVSTLTIQRTQQEDSAVYLCASSLVEAGGISYNEQFFGPGTRLTVL.